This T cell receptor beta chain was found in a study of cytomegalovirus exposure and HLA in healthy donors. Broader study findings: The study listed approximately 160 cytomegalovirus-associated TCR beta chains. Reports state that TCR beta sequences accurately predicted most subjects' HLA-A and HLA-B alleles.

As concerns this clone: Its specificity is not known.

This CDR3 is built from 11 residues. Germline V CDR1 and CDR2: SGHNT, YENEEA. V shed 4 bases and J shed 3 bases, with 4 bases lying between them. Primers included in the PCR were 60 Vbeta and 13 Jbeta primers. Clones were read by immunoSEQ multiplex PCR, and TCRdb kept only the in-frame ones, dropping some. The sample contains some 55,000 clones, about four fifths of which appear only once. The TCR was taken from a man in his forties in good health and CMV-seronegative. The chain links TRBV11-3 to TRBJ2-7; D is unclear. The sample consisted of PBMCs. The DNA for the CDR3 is TGTGCCAGCAGCTCCAGCTACGAGCAGTACTTC. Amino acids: CASSSSYEQYF.